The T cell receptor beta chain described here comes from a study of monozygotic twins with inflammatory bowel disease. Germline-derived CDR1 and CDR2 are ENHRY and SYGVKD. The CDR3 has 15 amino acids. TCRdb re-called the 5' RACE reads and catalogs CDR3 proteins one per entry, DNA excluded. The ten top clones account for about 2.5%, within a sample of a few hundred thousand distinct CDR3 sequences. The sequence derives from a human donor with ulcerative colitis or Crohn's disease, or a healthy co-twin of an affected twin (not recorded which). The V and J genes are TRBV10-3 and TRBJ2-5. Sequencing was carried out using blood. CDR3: CAISDLQGNQETQYF.